Presented here are 11 T cell receptor beta chains from one specimen sequenced in a study of the immune and genomic landscape of osteosarcoma. The protocol was immunoSEQ multiplex PCR, while the TCRdb copy is restricted to in-frame clones and leaves out a portion. The data hold some 10,000 clones, with 70% to 80% observed a single time. The post-treatment osteosarcoma tumors were primary, local recurrence or metastasis specimens from poor-prognosis patients. Sequenced sample: osteosarcoma tumor tissue from the lung. These receptors all come from a human donor with osteosarcoma.

The chain links TRBV4-2 to TRBJ2-7; D perhaps matches TRBD2 (5 bases). Germline assignment: CDR1 LGHNA and CDR2 YNFKEQ. The V gene lost 3 bases and the J gene lost 7 bases, with 10 bases spanning the gap. The CDR3 sequence is 12 residues long. The CDR3: CASSHSTGEQYF. As DNA, the CDR3 is TGTGCCAGCAGCCATAGTACGGGGGAGCAGTACTTC.

This clone was recorded once. The gene calls are TRBV9 and TRBJ2-5, with D unclear. The CDR3 totals 15 residues. V was trimmed by 0 bases and J by 2 bases, leaving 11 bases between them. The germline V gene encodes CDR1 SGDLS and CDR2 YYNGEE. The CDR3: CASSVDGLSQETQYF. The DNA for the CDR3 is TGTGCCAGCAGCGTAGATGGGCTCAGTCAAGAGACCCAGTACTTC.

The gene calls are TRBV5-1 and TRBJ2-7; D is perhaps TRBD1 or TRBD2 (6 bases each). CDR1 is SGHRS, CDR2 YFSETQ, per germline. The length of the CDR3 is 15 residues. V lost 5 bases, J lost 4 bases, and 19 bases lay in between. For the CDR3, the DNA is TGCGCCAGCAGATCGCTTTCGGGGGCTGGTTACGAGCAGTACTTC. Translating it yields CASRSLSGAGYEQYF. The variable domain in full, with the rest retrieved from reference TRBV5-1 and TRBJ2-7, is KAGVTQTPRYLIKTRGQQVTLSCSPISGHRSVSWYQQTPGQGLQFLFEYFSETQRNKGNFPGRFSGRQFSNSRSEMNVSTLELGDSALYLCASRSLSGAGYEQYFGPGTRLTVT.

The rearrangement uses TRBV27 and TRBJ1-2, with D possibly TRBD1 on 5 matching bases. The CDR3 loop spans 20 amino acids. Per germline, CDR1 MNHEY and CDR2 SMNVEV (reference sequence). V was shortened by 3 bases and J by 4 bases, with 30 bases between the two germline ends. The CDR3 coding sequence is TGTGCCAGCAGTTTTCCGGCAGGAGGGGACGGCTTCGGTCCGGGCTATGGCTACACCTTC. It translates to CASSFPAGGDGFGPGYGYTF.

This chain links TRBV11-3 with TRBJ2-2; D remains unclear. Germline CDR1 SGHNT, CDR2 YENEEA. The CDR3 contains 16 residues. V was trimmed by 5 bases and J by 5 bases, leaving 18 bases between them. CDR3 sequence reads: CASSHRKGPPTGELFF. The CDR3 DNA reads as TGTGCCAGCAGCCACCGGAAGGGCCCCCCAACCGGGGAGCTGTTTTTT.

This chain links TRBV6-6 with TRBJ1-1; D is ambiguous. The germline CDR1 and CDR2 sequences are MNHNY and SVGAGI (reference sequence). Trimming removed 2 bases from V and 0 bases from J, with 10 bases in between. The CDR3 consists of 15 residues. The CDR3 DNA sequence: TGTGCCAGCAGTTACGATAGAGGCGTGAACACTGAAGCTTTCTTT. Translating it yields CASSYDRGVNTEAFF.

The chain couples TRBV7-9 to TRBJ2-1; 7 bases align to TRBD2. This CDR3 comprises 15 residues. Germline trimming cut 5 bases from V and 0 bases from J; bases unmatched to any gene: 4. Germline CDR1 reads SEHNR; CDR2 reads FQNEAQ (reference sequence). The CDR3 DNA reads TGTGCCAGCAGCCCGCGGGGGAACTCCTACAATGAGCAGTTCTTC. It yields the protein CASSPRGNSYNEQFF.

The chain has TRBV6-6 and TRBJ2-1; the D gene is possibly TRBD2 (6 bases). The CDR3 contains 12 residues. The V and J ends lost 5 bases and 12 bases respectively, with 14 bases between them. Looked up from germline, CDR1 is MNHNY and CDR2 is SVGAGI (reference sequence). The CDR3 region is CASSRTAAGQFF. For the CDR3, the DNA is TGTGCCAGCAGTCGGACGGCAGCGGGGCAGTTCTTC.

The chain combines TRBV6-5 with TRBJ1-5, with D unresolved. Germline CDR1 is MNHEY and CDR2 is SVGAGI. This CDR3 spans 13 amino acids. V shed 6 bases and J shed 7 bases, with 13 bases lying between them. The CDR3: CASRPALGQPQHF. The CDR3 DNA is TGTGCCAGCAGACCGGCCCTGGGACAGCCCCAGCATTTT.

V gene TRBV9 combines with J gene TRBJ2-3, with D perhaps matching TRBD2 (6 bases). V was trimmed by 2 bases and J by 4 bases, leaving 17 bases between them. The length of the CDR3 is 16 residues. The germline gives CDR1 SGDLS, CDR2 YYNGEE. The CDR3 here is CASSVGSWEVSDTQYF. The CDR3 region has the DNA TGTGCCAGCAGCGTGGGTTCCTGGGAGGTCTCAGATACGCAGTATTTT.

This clone was seen only a few times. This rearrangement joins TRBV10-1 to TRBJ1-2; D is uncertain. Trimming took 11 bases from V and 8 from J, leaving 9 bases between them. CDR3 length: 9 amino acids. Looked up from germline, CDR1 is WNHNN and CDR2 is SYGVQD (reference sequence). The CDR3 sequence: CALTRGYTF. CDR3 coding DNA: TGCGCCCTAACGAGGGGCTACACCTTC.